A single sample gave rise to the 22 T cell receptor beta chains below, sequenced in a study of Ad26.COV2.S vaccination and SARS-CoV-2 variants. Treatment denoted: roughly 18 received Ad26.COV2.S at low or high dose, single or two shots; 5 received placebo; per-sample allocation not given. Sampling was done on day 63 after the first vaccine or placebo injection. Sequenced by immunoSEQ multiplex PCR; TCRdb stores in-frame clones only, minus some. The repertoire holds 430,000 or so clones, with 90% as singletons. The sample here was peripheral blood, taken in a trial of Ad26.COV2.S vaccine versus placebo. The receptors were gathered from a person between 18 and 59 years old who received the Ad26.COV2.S COVID-19 vaccine or a placebo.

The V and J genes are TRBV18 and TRBJ1-6, with 8 bases lining up with TRBD1. Per the germline V gene, CDR1 is KGHSH and CDR2 is LQKENI. The V gene end was trimmed by 5 bases and the J gene end by 8 bases; junction bases not matched to a gene: 5. The CDR3 has 14 residues. The CDR3 spells CASSDTGGDSPLHF. The CDR3 region has the DNA TGTGCCAGCTCAGACACAGGGGGTGATTCACCCCTCCACTTT.

The chain couples TRBV19 to TRBJ2-1, with a weak D call TRBD1 (6 bases). V dropped 2 bases and J dropped 9 bases, with 11 bases sitting between them. The CDR3 is made up of 13 amino acids. CDR1 and CDR2 from the germline V gene are LNHDA and SQIVND (reference sequence). DNA for the CDR3: TGTGCCAGTAGTATACAGGCAGGGGCTGAGCAGTTCTTC. It codes for CASSIQAGAEQFF.

Remarks on this clone: Distinct nucleotide sequences in the sample also encode this CDR3. The rearrangement uses TRBV5-5 and TRBJ2-7; D perhaps matches TRBD1 (6 bases). CDR1 SGHKS and CDR2 YYEKEE come from the germline V gene (reference sequence). The V end lost 3 bases, the J end lost 1 base, and 8 bases lay between the germline ends. This CDR3 spans 13 amino acids. The CDR3: CASSSTGSYEQYF. The CDR3 coding sequence is TGTGCCAGCAGCTCGACAGGTTCCTACGAGCAGTACTTC.

V usage is TRBV9 and J usage is TRBJ2-1; TRBD2 is a possible D gene (5 bases). This CDR3 contains 14 residues. Trimming took 0 bases from V and 9 from J, leaving 13 bases between them. CDR1 and CDR2 from the germline V gene are SGDLS and YYNGEE. DNA for the CDR3: TGTGCCAGCAGCGTAGAAGGTGGGAGCAGTGAGCAGTTCTTC. Its translation: CASSVEGGSSEQFF.

This chain links TRBV5-1 with TRBJ2-7, with D unresolved. CDR1 and CDR2 (germline): SGHRS, YFSETQ. The length of the CDR3 is 13 residues. The ends were cut back, 0 bases at V and 3 bases at J, with 7 bases in the middle. The CDR3 reads CASSLVGNYEQYF. Here the CDR3 DNA reads TGCGCCAGCAGCTTGGTGGGGAACTACGAGCAGTACTTC.

The V gene is TRBV10-1, the J gene TRBJ2-5, with D unresolved. The germline V and J ends were trimmed by 3 bases and 5 bases, with 16 bases remaining between them. Germline loops: CDR1 WNHNN, CDR2 SYGVQD (reference sequence). This CDR3 region has 15 residues. In DNA, the CDR3 is TGCGCCAGCAGTGATTCGCAGCCCTCCGCGGAGACCCAGTACTTC. Its translation: CASSDSQPSAETQYF.

J is TRBJ1-4 and V is TRBV4-3; D is unresolved. Per germline, CDR1 LGHNA and CDR2 YSLEER. The CDR3 is made up of 17 amino acids. The germline V and J ends were trimmed by 0 bases and 3 bases, with 14 bases remaining between them. CDR3 DNA sequence: TGCGCCAGCAGCCAAGAGGAAATCGGCCGCGCTAATGAAAAACTGTTTTTT. Its protein is CASSQEEIGRANEKLFF.

The rearrangement links TRBV7-9 to TRBJ1-2; no clear D. Germline V gene data show CDR1 as SEHNR and CDR2 as FQNEAQ (reference sequence). Trimming took 1 base from V and 4 from J, leaving 10 bases between them. The length of the CDR3 is 14 residues. CDR3 in amino acids: CASSLGANGYGYTF. The CDR3 region has the DNA TGTGCCAGCAGCTTAGGGGCGAACGGCTATGGCTACACCTTC.

V is TRBV19 and J is TRBJ1-4; D gene uncertain. The CDR3 contains 12 residues. V lost 9 bases, J lost 4 bases, and 9 bases lay in between. Looked up from germline, CDR1 is LNHDA and CDR2 is SQIVND (reference sequence). CDR3 bases: TGTGCCAGCCAAACTTATAATGAAAAACTGTTTTTT. Its protein product is CASQTYNEKLFF.

V gene TRBV9 combines with J gene TRBJ2-2, with D tentatively TRBD1 or TRBD2 (6 bases each). Trimming removed 2 bases from V and 2 bases from J, with 16 bases in between. CDR1 and CDR2 (germline): SGDLS, YYNGEE. This CDR3 is built from 17 residues. The CDR3 protein is CASSVLGGGVNTGELFF. Here the CDR3 DNA reads TGTGCCAGCAGCGTCCTAGGAGGGGGAGTAAACACCGGGGAGCTGTTTTTT.

This clone is a singleton in its sample. V gene TRBV6-6 combines with J gene TRBJ2-1; 8 nucleotides match TRBD2. Looked up from germline, CDR1 is MNHNY and CDR2 is SVGAGI (reference sequence). The CDR3 length is 15 residues. V lost 5 bases to trimming and J lost 4 bases; unmatched junction nucleotides: 7. This CDR3 is CASSPLAGGYNEQFF. DNA of the CDR3: TGTGCCAGCAGTCCTCTGGCGGGGGGATACAATGAGCAGTTCTTC.

This rearrangement joins TRBV5-8 to TRBJ2-7, with D unclear. The CDR3 consists of 17 residues. The germline V gene encodes CDR1 SGHTS and CDR2 YDEGEE. V shed 0 bases and J shed 4 bases, with 20 bases lying between them. Written as DNA, the CDR3 is TGTGCCAGCAGCTTGGCATTAGGGTCTCTCCCCCAATACGAGCAGTACTTC. Its protein is CASSLALGSLPQYEQYF.

The V call is TRBV18, the J call TRBJ1-1; D ambiguous. V lost 1 base, J lost 3 bases, and 6 bases lay in between. This CDR3 is 13 amino acids long. Germline V CDR1 and CDR2: KGHSH, LQKENI. CDR3: CASSPRADTEAFF. The CDR3 coding sequence is TGTGCCAGCTCACCACGCGCAGACACTGAAGCTTTCTTT. Based on the CDR3 plus reference TRBV18 and TRBJ1-1, the full variable domain is NAGVMQNPRHLVRRRGQEARLRCSPMKGHSHVYWYRQLPEEGLKFMVYLQKENIIDESGMPKERFSAEFPKEGPSILRIQQVVRGDSAAYFCASSPRADTEAFFGQGTRLTVV.

The chain recombines TRBV7-2 with TRBJ1-6, with TRBD1 as a possible D gene (6 bases). Germline values: CDR1 SGHTA, CDR2 FQGNSA. CDR3 length equals 12 residues. Trimming took off 8 bases at V and 10 bases at J, with 12 bases between the two ends. The chain's CDR3 is CASRGPGSPLHF. DNA of the CDR3: TGTGCCAGCCGGGGGCCGGGATCACCCCTCCACTTT.

The J gene is TRBJ2-7, the V gene TRBV19, with 7 bases identical to TRBD2. Germline lookup yields CDR1 LNHDA and CDR2 SQIVND (reference sequence). The CDR3 has 15 residues. Trimming took 3 bases from V and 5 from J; bases not matched to a gene: 10. For the CDR3, the DNA is TGTGCCAGTAGTATGGGGGGGAATAGGGTCCACGAGCAGTACTTC. The encoded protein is CASSMGGNRVHEQYF.

A single count supports this clone. This chain joins TRBV18 and TRBJ2-5; no reliable D call. CDR1 and CDR2 from the germline V gene are KGHSH and LQKENI. Trimming removed 0 bases at V and 3 bases at J, with 5 bases between. The CDR3 totals 13 residues. CDR3 sequence reads: CASSPPREETQYF. The CDR3 nucleotides read TGTGCCAGCTCACCACCTAGGGAAGAGACCCAGTACTTC. Combining the CDR3 with reference TRBV18 and TRBJ2-5 gives the whole variable domain NAGVMQNPRHLVRRRGQEARLRCSPMKGHSHVYWYRQLPEEGLKFMVYLQKENIIDESGMPKERFSAEFPKEGPSILRIQQVVRGDSAAYFCASSPPREETQYFGPGTRLLVL.

This chain uses TRBV6-6 with TRBJ1-1; possible D gene TRBD1, 5 bases. V lost 6 bases to trimming and J lost 0 bases, with 11 bases between them. The CDR3 totals 14 residues. Germline lookup yields CDR1 MNHNY and CDR2 SVGAGI (reference sequence). The CDR3 region is CASRPGLLNTEAFF. The DNA of the CDR3 is TGTGCCAGCAGGCCGGGGCTCTTGAACACTGAAGCTTTCTTT.

The genes are TRBV7-2 and TRBJ2-3; 8 nucleotides align to TRBD2. Trimming at V came to 1 base and at J to 0 bases, leaving 3 bases not matched to a gene. This CDR3 comprises 16 residues. Per the germline V gene, CDR1 is SGHTA and CDR2 is FQGNSA. CDR3 sequence reads: CASSLVGGGSTDTQYF. DNA for the CDR3: TGTGCCAGCAGCTTAGTGGGCGGGGGGAGCACAGATACGCAGTATTTT.

This sequence joins TRBV6-5 and TRBJ1-2, with D hard to call. CDR1 is MNHEY and CDR2 is SVGAGI in the germline V gene. The CDR3 consists of 12 residues. V shed 6 bases and J shed 6 bases, with 11 bases lying between them. This CDR3 reads CASRPGSHGYTF. The CDR3 DNA reads TGTGCCAGCAGACCGGGGAGCCATGGCTACACCTTC.

V and J are TRBV20-1 and TRBJ1-5, with unresolved D. The CDR3 length is 11 residues. Germline loops: CDR1 DFQATT, CDR2 SNEGSKA (reference sequence). Trimming shortened V by 1 base and J by 6 bases, and 4 bases separated the two germline ends. CDR3 bases: TGCAGTGCTAGAGCGGGTCAGCCCCAGCATTTT. The encoded protein is CSARAGQPQHF.

The chain links TRBV29-1 to TRBJ2-7; possible D gene TRBD1, 6 bases. CDR1 SQVTM and CDR2 ANQGSEA come from the germline V gene. The CDR3 is made up of 12 amino acids. V lost 5 bases, J lost 5 bases, and 13 bases lay in between. In nucleotides, the CDR3 is TGCAGCGTTCGACAGGCAGCTAACGAGCAGTACTTC. This codes for CSVRQAANEQYF.

The J gene is TRBJ1-6, the V gene TRBV6-5; TRBD1 matches 10 bases. With 2 bases clipped from V and 6 bases from J, the junction kept 4 bases outside the gene matches. The CDR3 is 16 amino acids. CDR1 and CDR2 from the germline V gene are MNHEY and SVGAGI. This CDR3 reads CASSYGGQGINSPLHF. For the CDR3, the DNA is TGTGCCAGCAGTTACGGGGGACAGGGGATTAATTCACCCCTCCACTTT.